The 25 T cell receptor beta chains reported below all come from one sample, sequenced in a study of OX40 agonist ivuxolimab in advanced cancers. Profiling relied on immunoSEQ multiplex PCR, and the TCRdb table lists in-frame clones only, not all of them. The sample holds tens of thousands of clones, 90% to 95% seen once. This specimen was CD4+ or CD8+ T cells sorted from blood, taken in a trial of the OX40 agonist ivuxolimab. Receptors were obtained from an adult with an advanced solid tumor such as melanoma, head and neck, liver or kidney cancer.

The chain joins TRBV2 to TRBJ2-5; D ambiguous. Germline CDR1 is SNHLY and CDR2 is FYNNEI. The V gene lost 3 bases and the J gene lost 1 base, with 12 bases spanning the gap. The CDR3 consists of 15 residues. The CDR3 region is CASSDFAGPQETQYF. The CDR3 DNA is TGTGCCAGCAGTGATTTTGCAGGCCCCCAAGAGACCCAGTACTTC.

The CDR3 DNA reads as TGTGCCAGCAGTTTATTCTGGGCGGGAGAAGGCTACACCTTC. Amino acids: CASSLFWAGEGYTF. V usage is TRBV28 and J usage is TRBJ1-2, with D uncertain. Trimming cost V 1 base and J 8 bases, with 14 bases left between them. The CDR3 has 14 residues. Germline loops: CDR1 MDHEN, CDR2 SYDVKM.

The chain has TRBV7-6 and TRBJ1-1; D call uncertain. Trimming took 6 bases from V and 2 from J, leaving 10 bases between them. The CDR3 is made up of 13 amino acids. Germline assignment: CDR1 SGHVS and CDR2 FNYEAQ. The CDR3 bases are TGTGCCAGCAGTCCCTCGGCAAACACTGAAGCTTTCTTT. Translated, it gives CASSPSANTEAFF.

CDR3 sequence: CASSPSGRTEAFF. In DNA, the CDR3 is TGTGCCAGCTCACCATCCGGTCGCACTGAAGCTTTCTTT. This chain connects TRBV18 to TRBJ1-1; D is ambiguous. Germline loops: CDR1 KGHSH, CDR2 LQKENI. The CDR3 has 13 residues. Trimming pared 2 bases from V and 4 bases from J, leaving 8 bases between.

This clone was picked up a small number of times. CDR3 region: CASSSGGQGVQPQHF. CDR3 coding DNA: TGTGCCAGCAGCTCAGGGGGGCAGGGGGTGCAGCCCCAGCATTTT. This chain uses TRBV7-9 with TRBJ1-5, with 7 bases fitting TRBD1. V dropped 4 bases and J dropped 7; count of bases not matched to a gene: 10. This CDR3 spans 15 amino acids. Germline CDR1 and CDR2: SEHNR and FQNEAQ (reference sequence).

The DNA for the CDR3 is TGTGCCAGCAGCGAGTGGGGAAGTGGGGGGACCCAGTACTTC. It encodes CASSEWGSGGTQYF. J is TRBJ2-5 and V is TRBV14, with D perhaps being TRBD1 or TRBD2 (5 bases each). Germline V gives CDR1 SGHDN, CDR2 FVKESK. Trimming stripped 5 bases from V and 7 bases from J, with 17 bases between. The CDR3 contains 14 residues.

V usage is TRBV7-9 and J usage is TRBJ2-7, with D perhaps matching TRBD1 (6 bases). The ends were cut back, 3 bases at V and 2 bases at J, with 14 bases in the middle. The CDR3 has 15 amino acids. Germline V gene sequence: CDR1 SEHNR, CDR2 FQNEAQ (reference sequence). The CDR3 nucleotides read TGTGCCAGCAGCTTGGTACGACAGGACCCCTACGAGCAGTACTTC. It translates to CASSLVRQDPYEQYF.

V gene TRBV5-6 combines with J gene TRBJ2-1, with a possible D match to TRBD2 (5 bases). Trimming cost V 5 bases and J 10 bases, with 13 bases left between them. CDR1 SGHDT and CDR2 YYEEEE come from the germline V gene. The CDR3 runs to 12 residues. The CDR3 is CASRPGLGEQFF. The CDR3 bases are TGTGCCAGCAGGCCAGGACTTGGCGAGCAGTTCTTC.

The chain is built from TRBV4-2 and TRBJ2-3; D gene unclear. The CDR3 has 18 residues. Germline-derived CDR1 and CDR2 are LGHNA and YNFKEQ. V lost 0 bases and J lost 1, with 17 bases in between. For the CDR3, the DNA is TGTGCCAGCAGCCAAGACAGTCGGGTGGGGATACGCACAGATACGCAGTATTTT. It yields the protein CASSQDSRVGIRTDTQYF.

The chain combines TRBV5-1 with TRBJ2-1; 8 bases agree with TRBD2. V gave up 1 base and J gave up 8 bases; unmatched junction bases: 14. This CDR3 region has 17 residues. Germline CDR1 and CDR2: SGHRS and YFSETQ. The CDR3 sequence: CASSLWGLAGAVDEQFF. CDR3 nucleotides: TGCGCCAGCAGCTTGTGGGGTCTAGCGGGTGCTGTCGATGAGCAGTTCTTC.

This clone is a singleton in its sample. The chain links TRBV4-1 to TRBJ2-7; 13 bases match TRBD2. The ends lost 6 bases at V and 2 bases at J; junction bases unmatched: 7. Germline V gene data show CDR1 as MGHRA and CDR2 as YSYEKL. This CDR3 is 16 amino acids long. DNA of the CDR3: TGCGCCAGCAGTGTATACGGGACTAGCGGGACCTACGAGCAGTACTTC. Translated, it gives CASSVYGTSGTYEQYF.

V gene TRBV4-1 combines with J gene TRBJ2-7; tentative D call: TRBD2 (5 bases). The CDR3 is made up of 13 amino acids. The germline V gene has CDR1 MGHRA and CDR2 YSYEKL. V dropped 1 base and J dropped 6 bases, with 10 bases sitting between them. Here the CDR3 reads CASSQGPGSEQYF. The DNA of the CDR3 is TGCGCCAGCAGCCAAGGGCCGGGGAGCGAGCAGTACTTC.

The chain recombines TRBV7-9 with TRBJ1-4, with unresolved D. The CDR3 sequence is 14 residues long. Deletions cut 1 base from V and 6 bases from J, with 9 bases between. Looked up from germline, CDR1 is SEHNR and CDR2 is FQNEAQ (reference sequence). The CDR3 protein is CASSLDRVDEKLFF. The CDR3 DNA follows: TGTGCCAGCAGCTTAGATAGGGTCGATGAAAAACTGTTTTTT.

The gene calls are TRBV28 and TRBJ1-2; D is unresolved. Trimming shortened V by 6 bases and J by 5 bases, and 13 bases separated the two germline ends. Germline CDR1 MDHEN, CDR2 SYDVKM. This CDR3 has 13 amino acids. CDR3 DNA: TGTGCCAGCAGCCCCGGGTCAGTTTATGGCTACACCTTC. It encodes CASSPGSVYGYTF.

The rearrangement links TRBV5-4 to TRBJ2-1; 10 bases align to TRBD1. V lost 4 bases to trimming and J lost 8 bases; unmatched junction nucleotides: 6. The germline V gene has CDR1 SGHNT and CDR2 YYREEE (reference sequence). There are 14 residues in the CDR3. The CDR3 is CASSPGQGGDEQFF. As DNA, the CDR3 is TGTGCCAGCAGCCCAGGACAGGGGGGCGATGAGCAGTTCTTC.

The J gene is TRBJ2-7, the V gene TRBV4-2, with D tentatively TRBD1 or TRBD2 (5 bases each). Germline V gene lookup returns CDR1 LGHNA and CDR2 YNFKEQ. Trimming cost V 3 bases and J 6 bases, with 21 bases left between them. The CDR3 is made up of 16 amino acids. The CDR3 region has the DNA TGTGCCAGCAGCCAGGTATCCGGGACCAGCCCCCTCGAGCAGTACTTC. It codes for CASSQVSGTSPLEQYF.

This clone is labeled as medium-sized. The chain couples TRBV6-4 to TRBJ1-1, with D uncertain. V was cut by 4 bases and J by 4 bases, with 13 bases left in between. CDR3 size: 14 residues. Germline-derived CDR1 and CDR2 are MRHNA and SNTAGT. CDR3 protein: CASSGGELGTEAFF. The CDR3 coding sequence is TGTGCCAGCAGTGGCGGGGAACTGGGCACTGAAGCTTTCTTT.

The J gene is TRBJ2-1, the V gene TRBV28; D perhaps matches TRBD2 (6 bases). Germline lookup yields CDR1 MDHEN and CDR2 SYDVKM. Trimming removed 2 bases from V and 7 bases from J, with 15 bases in between. The CDR3 has 15 amino acids. CDR3: CASSLGPGLPNEQFF. As DNA, the CDR3 is TGTGCCAGCAGTTTAGGTCCGGGACTCCCTAATGAGCAGTTCTTC.

The chain is built from TRBV28 and TRBJ1-6, with 7 bases identical to TRBD1. CDR1 MDHEN and CDR2 SYDVKM come from the germline V gene. The length of the CDR3 is 14 residues. V gave up 8 bases and J gave up 10 bases; unmatched junction bases: 11. In nucleotides, the CDR3 is TGTGCCAGCGCAAACAGGGGTCTTGTCTCACCCCTCCACTTT. It is translated as CASANRGLVSPLHF.

The rearrangement uses TRBV4-1 and TRBJ1-1; weak D call: TRBD1 (6 bases). The germline V gene has CDR1 MGHRA and CDR2 YSYEKL. The CDR3 contains 14 residues. Trimming took 4 bases from V and 2 from J, leaving 11 bases between them. The DNA for the CDR3 is TGCGCCAGCAGCCCAAGACAGGTAAACACTGAAGCTTTCTTT. This sequence encodes CASSPRQVNTEAFF.

The rearrangement joins TRBV27 to TRBJ1-1; TRBD1 agrees at 11 bases. Germline CDR1 reads MNHEY; CDR2 reads SMNVEV (reference sequence). Trimming took 0 bases from V and 6 from J; bases not matched to a gene: 6. The CDR3 has 16 residues. For the CDR3, the DNA is TGTGCCAGCAGTTTATCGGGGGACAGGGGGACGGCTGAAGCTTTCTTT. Amino acid sequence: CASSLSGDRGTAEAFF.

This chain connects TRBV4-1 to TRBJ1-3; D not certain. The V gene's germline CDR1 is MGHRA and CDR2 YSYEKL. CDR3 length equals 15 residues. V lost 0 bases to trimming and J lost 1 base, with 7 bases between them. CDR3 nucleotide sequence: TGCGCCAGCAGCCAAGATCGGACTTCTGGAAACACCATATATTTT. Translating gives CASSQDRTSGNTIYF.

V and J are TRBV9 and TRBJ1-3, with 10 positions matching TRBD1. The CDR3 has 15 residues. V gave up 4 bases and J gave up 11 bases; unmatched junction bases: 12. CDR1 is SGDLS and CDR2 is YYNGEE in the germline V gene. The CDR3 nucleotides are TGTGCCAGCAGCCTAGAGGTCGGGACAGGGGCCGCCATATATTTT. Protein: CASSLEVGTGAAIYF.

This clone was detected only once. The chain is built from TRBV28 and TRBJ2-1; 7 nucleotides line up with TRBD2. From germline, CDR1 is MDHEN and CDR2 SYDVKM. V shed 5 bases and J 4 bases; nucleotides not matched to a gene: 11. This CDR3 is 16 amino acids long. Written as DNA, the CDR3 is TGTGCCAGCAGTCCCTTGGCGGGAGCCCTTTACAATGAGCAGTTCTTC. Translated, it gives CASSPLAGALYNEQFF.

The chain carries TRBV7-9 and TRBJ2-1, with TRBD2 matching 7 bases. The CDR3 sequence is 14 residues long. CDR1 is SEHNR and CDR2 is FQNEAQ in the germline V gene (reference sequence). Trimming removed 2 bases from V and 9 bases from J; junction bases left unmatched: 7. CDR3 residues: CASSLIDLAGEQFF. CDR3 in DNA: TGTGCCAGCAGCTTAATCGATTTAGCGGGTGAGCAGTTCTTC.